This entry describes one T cell receptor beta chain. Its antigen has not been determined. Base quality data are lacking; no much larger clone is found one base away. Libraries were made using PCR. At the Johns Hopkins FTIC core, DNA from the cultured CD4+ T cells underwent TCR sequencing with the Oncomine TCR Beta short-read assay. The QIAamp micro DNA kit was used to extract genomic DNA from the cultured CD4+ T cells. Oncomine TCR Beta libraries from cultured CD4+ T cells were pooled using unique dual indexes and sequenced on an Illumina iSeq 100. Turning to the authors' computational methods: Non-productive sequences were filtered out, and CDR3s that did not start with C, did not end with F or W, or were shorter than 7 amino acids were discarded. The MANAFEST web application identified antigen-specific clonotypes by comparing peptide-stimulated wells against reference wells and other culture wells. An FDR below 0.05, an odds ratio above 5, and a productive frequency above 0.1% in at least two of three replicate wells were required for clones to be considered positive. Cross-reactive clonotypes were defined as significantly expanded in both SARS-CoV-2 spike wells and at least one common cold coronavirus spike condition. CDR3 homology was assessed with Levenshtein distances (stringdist) and unrooted phylogenetic trees (ape) in R version 3.6.1. TCRdb reran the public reads through fastp at Q25 and MiXCR, keeping productive beta chains. Identical CDR3 protein sequences are pooled into one entry, listed with their most common genes and DNA. TCRdb, not the authors, supplied the V and J calls. Here the sample has about 12,000 distinct CDR3 sequences; roughly 73% occur a single time. The top ten constitute 10% to 13% of the sample.

The label giving this sample's treatment or condition can be read as: approximately 10-day PBMC culture with coronavirus spike peptide pools or control peptides (ViraFEST assay). The ViraFEST assay was used in the study, in which antigen-specific T cells were expanded with peptide pools and expanded clonotypes were subsequently identified by TCR sequencing. Positive SARS-CoV-2 PCR tests in the convalescent patients dated from March to December 2020, before Alpha, Beta and Delta variants emerged in the United States. Each well held 2.2 million or so PBMCs cultured with around 10 ug/ml peptide pools in IMDM containing approximately 4.8% human AB serum and roughly 9.3 IU/ml IL-2. Half of the culture medium was replaced with fresh IL-2-containing medium on days 3 and 7. After 10 days of culture, CD4+ T cells were isolated by negative selection using the EasySep CD4+ T cell isolation kit. PBMCs were separated from whole blood using Ficoll-Paque Plus gradient centrifugation and then either used fresh or cryopreserved at -140C. Triplicate wells were generally used for each culture condition.

The CDR1 and CDR2 encoded by the germline V gene are MDHEN and SYDVKM. The CDR3 contains 12 residues, cysteine and phenylalanine counted. Just the 36-base CDR3 DNA is kept, in frame starting at base 1. Deletion took 2 bases off V and 14 bases off J, with a span of 14 bases between the germline ends. This sample was taken from a study of vaccination and CD4 T cells after COVID-19 (dated 2022 in TCRdb). Background on the whole study: Convalescent patients had a positive SARS-CoV-2 result on nasal swab PCR, and of these patients, nine had mild disease and one had severe disease. Post-COVID blood samples from convalescent patients were collected a median of roughly 100 days after diagnosis, with a range of roughly 35 to 161 days. The convalescent cohort comprised six males and four females, including two Hispanic individuals, seven Caucasians, two Asians and one multiracial person. Participants got two doses of the Pfizer-BioNTech BNT162b2 vaccine (n=8) or two doses of the Moderna mRNA-1273 vaccine (n=2). The cultures were stimulated with overlapping spike peptide pools from SARS-CoV-2 and from the common cold coronaviruses HCoV-NL63, HCoV-OC43 and HCoV-229E. The time from the second vaccine dose to post-vaccine blood sampling had a median of around 72 days and ranged from roughly 12 to 250 days. As controls, cultures received a CEFX viral epitope pool (the positive control), an HIV-1 Nef peptide pool (the negative control), or no peptide at all. In under twelve COVID-19 convalescent patients and a handful of infection-naive healthy vaccine recipients, researchers compared the spike-specific CD4+ TCR repertoire from before mRNA vaccination with the repertoire from after.

The paper as a whole reports these results and caveats: Of the vaccine-specific clones in convalescent patients, 304 of 307, or nearly all, reacted only to SARS-CoV-2 spike and did not cross-react with common cold coronaviruses. Only a relatively small number of convalescent patients were included in the study, and early timepoints following natural infection were not analyzed. In convalescent patients, a median around 90% of post-vaccine SARS-CoV-2-reactive clones were detected only after vaccination, suggesting vaccine-specific priming. The median number of SARS-CoV-2-reactive clonotypes rose from 20 to 25 after infection to some 40 after vaccination, but the change was not significant.

Sequenced sample: CD4+ T cells from blood, cultured in vitro. This clonotype originated in a human donor who had recovered from COVID-19. Rearrangement joined TRBV28 to TRBJ2-3; no D segment can be confidently identified. CDR3 region: CASSLLSKPGYF. The DNA reads TGTGCCAGCAGTTTACTGTCTAAACCGGGGTATTTT. With all but the CDR3 taken from the reference TRBV28 and TRBJ2-3 genes, the full variable domain is: DVKVTQSSRYLVKRTGEKVFLECVQDMDHENMFWYRQDPGLGLRLIYFSYDVKMKEKGDIPEGYSVSREKKERFSLILESASTNQTSMYLCASSLLSKPGYFGPGTRLTVL.